This is a list of T cell receptor beta chains from one sample in a study of PD-1 blockade in classical Hodgkin lymphoma. The data were produced by immunoSEQ multiplex PCR, yet TCRdb's version contains in-frame clones alone and is incomplete. The data hold 66,000 or so clones, with around 75% observed a single time. The material was peripheral blood mononuclear cells (PBMCs), obtained before the second cycle of nivolumab. Every receptor here comes from a human donor with classical Hodgkin lymphoma. CDR3s include the opening cysteine and the closing phenylalanine or tryptophan. Some rows mark clone size as missing; the rest say once, few, many or name a class of expanded clone.

clone_size: few
j_call: TRBJ1-2
v_call: TRBV19
cdr3_aa: CASSTVNYGYTF

clone_size: .
j_call: TRBJ1-2
v_call: TRBV11-2
cdr3_aa: CASSLLGKNYGYTF

clone_size: .
j_call: TRBJ2-7
v_call: TRBV2
cdr3_aa: CASSWTAYEQYF

clone_size: few
j_call: TRBJ2-1
v_call: TRBV5-1
cdr3_aa: CASSLAPGYHNEQFF

clone_size: .
j_call: TRBJ2-2
v_call: TRBV2
cdr3_aa: CASSPRGRATGELFF

clone_size: .
j_call: TRBJ2-1
v_call: TRBV7-3
cdr3_aa: CASSLTGLGYNEQFF

clone_size: .
j_call: TRBJ2-1
v_call: TRBV28
cdr3_aa: CASTIQGAEQFF

clone_size: .
j_call: TRBJ1-3
v_call: TRBV7-2
cdr3_aa: CASSTTPHSGNTIYF

clone_size: few
j_call: TRBJ2-1
v_call: TRBV5-1
cdr3_aa: CASSLQASGTYNEQFF

clone_size: .
j_call: TRBJ2-1
v_call: TRBV9
cdr3_aa: CASSVGLALGEQFF

clone_size: .
j_call: TRBJ2-6
v_call: TRBV7-8
cdr3_aa: CASSWETGVLSGANVLTF

clone_size: .
j_call: TRBJ1-3
v_call: TRBV30
cdr3_aa: CAWRLTGPGNTIYF

clone_size: .
j_call: TRBJ2-3
v_call: TRBV9
cdr3_aa: CASSAQDTQYF

clone_size: .
j_call: TRBJ1-5
v_call: TRBV4-1
cdr3_aa: CASSPEARSQPQHF

clone_size: .
j_call: TRBJ2-1
v_call: TRBV10-3
cdr3_aa: CAISSGTSGRSGEQFF

clone_size: once
j_call: TRBJ2-6
v_call: TRBV18
cdr3_aa: CASSPPGTGGSVLTF

clone_size: medium-sized
j_call: TRBJ2-7
v_call: TRBV7-6
cdr3_aa: CASSLGDNPYEQYF

clone_size: once
j_call: TRBJ2-1
v_call: TRBV5-6
cdr3_aa: CASSGTGLYNEQFF

clone_size: .
j_call: TRBJ2-2
v_call: TRBV27
cdr3_aa: CASSLTNGELFF

clone_size: .
j_call: TRBJ1-5
v_call: TRBV5-6
cdr3_aa: CASSLALSEQGYSNQPQHF

clone_size: .
j_call: TRBJ1-2
v_call: TRBV5-1
cdr3_aa: CASSFEGHNYGYTF

clone_size: .
j_call: TRBJ1-1
v_call: TRBV18
cdr3_aa: CASSPSSSSLGTEAFF

clone_size: .
j_call: TRBJ2-1
v_call: TRBV6-1
cdr3_aa: CASIMDRVGGEQFF

clone_size: .
j_call: TRBJ1-2
v_call: TRBV11-3
cdr3_aa: CASSLVLGEPYGYTF

clone_size: .
j_call: TRBJ2-7
v_call: TRBV5-4
cdr3_aa: CASRDGTASSYEQYF

clone_size: .
j_call: TRBJ2-2
v_call: TRBV10-1
cdr3_aa: CASSSNTGELFF

clone_size: .
j_call: TRBJ1-1
v_call: TRBV28
cdr3_aa: CASSLGPTGTWAFF

clone_size: once
j_call: TRBJ2-1
v_call: TRBV4-2
cdr3_aa: CASSRLAGEGLSYNEQFF

clone_size: .
j_call: TRBJ1-1
v_call: TRBV19
cdr3_aa: CASSISPTGVNTEAFF

clone_size: .
j_call: TRBJ1-2
v_call: TRBV6-5
cdr3_aa: CASSQWDTNYGYTF

clone_size: many
j_call: TRBJ1-5
v_call: TRBV27
cdr3_aa: CASSSLNQPQHF

clone_size: .
j_call: TRBJ1-2
v_call: TRBV5-1
cdr3_aa: CASSLARGLGYTF

clone_size: once
j_call: TRBJ2-7
v_call: TRBV7-2
cdr3_aa: CASSLAHGGSYEQYF

clone_size: .
j_call: TRBJ2-1
v_call: TRBV19
cdr3_aa: CASKITGTRKPYNEQFF

clone_size: .
j_call: TRBJ2-1
v_call: TRBV18
cdr3_aa: CASSLGGERNEQFF

clone_size: .
j_call: TRBJ1-3
v_call: TRBV6-1
cdr3_aa: CASSFRTGENTIYF

clone_size: .
j_call: TRBJ1-2
v_call: TRBV27
cdr3_aa: CASSSHGAYDGYTF

clone_size: .
j_call: TRBJ2-1
v_call: TRBV9
cdr3_aa: CASSVVGGPYNEQFF

clone_size: .
j_call: TRBJ1-4
v_call: TRBV5-1
cdr3_aa: CASSLGGINEKLFF

clone_size: .
j_call: TRBJ1-1
v_call: TRBV19
cdr3_aa: CASSIGPQGAAFF

clone_size: .
j_call: TRBJ1-1
v_call: TRBV5-1
cdr3_aa: CASSGRDGGSEAFF